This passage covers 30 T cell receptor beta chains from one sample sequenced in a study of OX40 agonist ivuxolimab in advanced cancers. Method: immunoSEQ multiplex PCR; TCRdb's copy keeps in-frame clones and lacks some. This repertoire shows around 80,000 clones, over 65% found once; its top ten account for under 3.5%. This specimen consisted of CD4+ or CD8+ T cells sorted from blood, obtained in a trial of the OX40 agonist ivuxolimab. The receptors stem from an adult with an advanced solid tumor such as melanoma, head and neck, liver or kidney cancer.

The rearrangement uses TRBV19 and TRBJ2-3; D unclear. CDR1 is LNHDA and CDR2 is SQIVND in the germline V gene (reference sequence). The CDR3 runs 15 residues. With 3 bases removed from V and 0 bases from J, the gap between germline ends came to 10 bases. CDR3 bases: TGTGCCAGTAGTATCTTCTTGGCGAGCACAGATACGCAGTATTTT. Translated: CASSIFLASTDTQYF.

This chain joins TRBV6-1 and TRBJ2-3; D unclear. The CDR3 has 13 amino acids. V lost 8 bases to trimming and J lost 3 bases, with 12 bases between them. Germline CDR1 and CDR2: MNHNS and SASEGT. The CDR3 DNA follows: TGTGCCAGCTTGCTTGGGTTGACAGATACGCAGTATTTT. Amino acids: CASLLGLTDTQYF.

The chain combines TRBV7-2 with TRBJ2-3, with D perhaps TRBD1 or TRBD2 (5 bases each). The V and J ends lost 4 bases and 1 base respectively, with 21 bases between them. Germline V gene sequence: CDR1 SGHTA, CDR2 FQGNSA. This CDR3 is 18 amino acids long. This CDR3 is CASSSPKSVGRGTDTQYF. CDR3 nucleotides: TGTGCCAGCAGCTCACCCAAAAGTGTGGGACGAGGCACAGATACGCAGTATTTT.

The CDR3 sequence: CASSLKRSGGNEKLFF. Written as DNA, the CDR3 is TGCGCCAGCAGCCTAAAGAGGTCGGGGGGTAATGAAAAACTGTTTTTT. J is TRBJ1-4 and V is TRBV4-3, with D possibly TRBD1 on 5 matching bases. The V end lost 4 bases, the J end lost 4 bases, and 16 bases lay between the germline ends. This CDR3 has 16 amino acids. Germline CDR1 and CDR2: LGHNA and YSLEER.

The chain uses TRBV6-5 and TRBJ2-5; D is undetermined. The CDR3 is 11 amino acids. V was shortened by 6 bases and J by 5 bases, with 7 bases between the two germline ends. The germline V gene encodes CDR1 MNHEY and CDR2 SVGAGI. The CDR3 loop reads CASSLRETQYF. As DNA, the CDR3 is TGTGCCAGCAGCCTAAGGGAGACCCAGTACTTC.

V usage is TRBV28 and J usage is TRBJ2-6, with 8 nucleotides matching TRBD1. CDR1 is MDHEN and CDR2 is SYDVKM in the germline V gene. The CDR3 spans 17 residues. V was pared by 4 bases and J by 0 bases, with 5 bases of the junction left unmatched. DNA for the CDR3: TGTGCCAGCAGTTCGCAGGGGGCTGGCTCTGGGGCCAACGTCCTGACTTTC. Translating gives CASSSQGAGSGANVLTF.

CDR3 in amino acids: CASSVGDSSTEAFF. The CDR3, as DNA: TGTGCCAGCTCAGTAGGGGACAGTTCCACTGAAGCTTTCTTT. The genes are TRBV18 and TRBJ1-1; 7 nucleotides line up with TRBD1. The CDR3 runs 14 residues. V dropped 5 bases and J dropped 4; count of bases not matched to a gene: 7. CDR1 is KGHSH and CDR2 is LQKENI in the germline V gene.

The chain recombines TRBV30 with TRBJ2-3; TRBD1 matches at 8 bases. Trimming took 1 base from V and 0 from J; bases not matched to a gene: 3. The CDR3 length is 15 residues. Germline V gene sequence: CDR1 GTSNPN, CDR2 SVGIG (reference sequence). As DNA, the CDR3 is TGTGCCTGGAGTGGGGACAGGTCTAGCACAGATACGCAGTATTTT. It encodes CAWSGDRSSTDTQYF.

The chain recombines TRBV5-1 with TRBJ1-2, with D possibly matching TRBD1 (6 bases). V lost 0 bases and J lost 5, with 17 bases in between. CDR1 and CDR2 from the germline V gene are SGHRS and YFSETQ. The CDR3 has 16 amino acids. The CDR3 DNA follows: TGCGCCAGCAGCTTGGATGTCGGACAGTCAATATATGGCTACACCTTC. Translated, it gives CASSLDVGQSIYGYTF.

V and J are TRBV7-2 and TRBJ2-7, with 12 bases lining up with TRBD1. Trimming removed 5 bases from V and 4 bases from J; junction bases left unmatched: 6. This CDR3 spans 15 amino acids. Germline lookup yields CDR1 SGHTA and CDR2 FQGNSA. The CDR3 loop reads CASSHRDRGQYEQYV. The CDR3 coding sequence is TGTGCCAGCAGCCACCGGGACAGGGGGCAGTACGAGCAGTACGTC.

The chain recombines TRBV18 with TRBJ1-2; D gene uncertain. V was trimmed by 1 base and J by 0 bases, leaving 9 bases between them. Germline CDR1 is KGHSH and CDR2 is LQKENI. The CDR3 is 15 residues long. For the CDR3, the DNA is TGTGCCAGCTCACCACAGGACCTAGCTAACTATGGCTACACCTTC. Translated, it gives CASSPQDLANYGYTF.

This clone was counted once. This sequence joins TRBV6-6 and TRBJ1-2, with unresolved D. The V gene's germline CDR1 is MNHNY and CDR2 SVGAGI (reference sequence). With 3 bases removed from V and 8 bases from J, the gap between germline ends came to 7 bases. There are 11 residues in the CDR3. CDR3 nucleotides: TGTGCCAGCAGTTATACGGCGGGCTACACCTTC. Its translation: CASSYTAGYTF.

The CDR3 protein is CASSWGDQPQHF. The CDR3 DNA reads as TGTGCCAGCAGTTGGGGGGATCAGCCCCAGCATTTT. The gene calls are TRBV2 and TRBJ1-5; D might be TRBD1 (5 bases). This CDR3 is built from 12 residues. The V gene lost 5 bases and the J gene lost 5 bases, with 7 bases spanning the gap. Germline CDR1 reads SNHLY; CDR2 reads FYNNEI.

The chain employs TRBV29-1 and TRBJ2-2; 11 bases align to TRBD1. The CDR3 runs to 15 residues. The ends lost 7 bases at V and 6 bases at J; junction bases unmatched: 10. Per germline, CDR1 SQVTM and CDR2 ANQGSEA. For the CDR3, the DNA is TGCAGCGCCGAGAGGGACAGGGGGGCAGCCGGGGAGCTGTTTTTT. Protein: CSAERDRGAAGELFF.

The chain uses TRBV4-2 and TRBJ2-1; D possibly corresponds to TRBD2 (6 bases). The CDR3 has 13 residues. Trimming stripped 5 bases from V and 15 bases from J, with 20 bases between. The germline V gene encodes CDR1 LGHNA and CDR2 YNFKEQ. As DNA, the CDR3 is TGTGCCAGCAGCGGTGGGGGGTCAGTAAAGGGGTTCTTC. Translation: CASSGGGSVKGFF.

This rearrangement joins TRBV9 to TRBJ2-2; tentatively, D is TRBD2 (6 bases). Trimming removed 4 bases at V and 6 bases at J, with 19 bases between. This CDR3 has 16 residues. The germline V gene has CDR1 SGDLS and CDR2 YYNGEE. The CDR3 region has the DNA TGTGCCAGCAGCCCCCGCGCGGAGGGCAACGCCGGGGAGCTGTTTTTT. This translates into CASSPRAEGNAGELFF.

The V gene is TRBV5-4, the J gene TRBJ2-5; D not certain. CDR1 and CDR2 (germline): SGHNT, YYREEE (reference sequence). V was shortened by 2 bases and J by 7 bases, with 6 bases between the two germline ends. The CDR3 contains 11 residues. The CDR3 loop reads CASSFLGTQYF. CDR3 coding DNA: TGTGCCAGCAGCTTCCTTGGGACCCAGTACTTC.

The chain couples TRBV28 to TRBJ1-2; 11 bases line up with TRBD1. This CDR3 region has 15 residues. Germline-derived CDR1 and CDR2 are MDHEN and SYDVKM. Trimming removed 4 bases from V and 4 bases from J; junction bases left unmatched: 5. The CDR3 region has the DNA TGTGCCAGCAGTTACGGACAGGGGGCTGGCTATGGCTACACCTTC. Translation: CASSYGQGAGYGYTF.

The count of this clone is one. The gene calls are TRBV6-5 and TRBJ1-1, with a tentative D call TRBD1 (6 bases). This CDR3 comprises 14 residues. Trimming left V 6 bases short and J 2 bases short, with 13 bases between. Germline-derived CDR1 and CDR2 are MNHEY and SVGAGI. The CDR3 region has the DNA TGTGCCAGCAGAAAAGGACAGCCCAACACTGAAGCTTTCTTT. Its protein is CASRKGQPNTEAFF.

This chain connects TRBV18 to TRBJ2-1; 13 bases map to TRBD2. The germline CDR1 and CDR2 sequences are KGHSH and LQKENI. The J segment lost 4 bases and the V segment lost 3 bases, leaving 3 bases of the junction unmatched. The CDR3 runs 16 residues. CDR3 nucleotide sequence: TGTGCCAGCTCACCCTCACTAGCGGGGGGGTACAATGAGCAGTTCTTC. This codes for CASSPSLAGGYNEQFF. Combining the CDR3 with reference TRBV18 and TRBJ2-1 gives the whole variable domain NAGVMQNPRHLVRRRGQEARLRCSPMKGHSHVYWYRQLPEEGLKFMVYLQKENIIDESGMPKERFSAEFPKEGPSILRIQQVVRGDSAAYFCASSPSLAGGYNEQFFGPGTRLTVL.

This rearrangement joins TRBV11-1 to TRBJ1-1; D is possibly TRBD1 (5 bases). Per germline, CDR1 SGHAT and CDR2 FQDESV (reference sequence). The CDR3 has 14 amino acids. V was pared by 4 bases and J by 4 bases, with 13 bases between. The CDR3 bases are TGTGCCAGCAGCTCAGGGCGTTCGGTCACTGAAGCTTTCTTT. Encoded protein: CASSSGRSVTEAFF.

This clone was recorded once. The CDR3 DNA is TGCGCCAGCAGCACCTGGGACAGGGCTGACAAAAACATTCAGTACTTC. Translated, it gives CASSTWDRADKNIQYF. The V and J genes are TRBV5-1 and TRBJ2-4, with 9 bases lining up with TRBD1. Germline V gene sequence: CDR1 SGHRS, CDR2 YFSETQ. The CDR3 loop spans 16 amino acids. V shed 4 bases and J 3 bases; nucleotides not matched to a gene: 8.

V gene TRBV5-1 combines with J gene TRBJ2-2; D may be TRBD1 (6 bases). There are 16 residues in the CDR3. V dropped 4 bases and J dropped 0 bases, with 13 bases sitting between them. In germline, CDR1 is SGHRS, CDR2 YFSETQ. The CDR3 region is CASSRTDLTNTGELFF. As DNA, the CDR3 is TGCGCCAGCAGCCGGACAGACCTCACGAACACCGGGGAGCTGTTTTTT.

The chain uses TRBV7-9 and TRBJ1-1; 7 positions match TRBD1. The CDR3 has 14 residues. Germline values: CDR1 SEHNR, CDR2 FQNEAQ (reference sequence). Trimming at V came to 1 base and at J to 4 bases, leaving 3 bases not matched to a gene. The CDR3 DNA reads TGTGCCAGCAGCTTAGGGGACAGTTCCACTGAAGCTTTCTTT. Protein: CASSLGDSSTEAFF. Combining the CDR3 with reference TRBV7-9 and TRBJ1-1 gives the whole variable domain DTGVSQNPRHKITKRGQNVTFRCDPISEHNRLYWYRQTLGQGPEFLTYFQNEAQLEKSRLLSDRFSAERPKGSFSTLEIQRTEQGDSAMYLCASSLGDSSTEAFFGQGTRLTVV.

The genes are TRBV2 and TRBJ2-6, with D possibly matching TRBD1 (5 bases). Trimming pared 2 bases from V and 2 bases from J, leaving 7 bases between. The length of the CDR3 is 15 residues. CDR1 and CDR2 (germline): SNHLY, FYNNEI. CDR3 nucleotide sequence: TGTGCCAGCAGTGAAACAGGTCCTGGGGCCAACGTCCTGACTTTC. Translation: CASSETGPGANVLTF.

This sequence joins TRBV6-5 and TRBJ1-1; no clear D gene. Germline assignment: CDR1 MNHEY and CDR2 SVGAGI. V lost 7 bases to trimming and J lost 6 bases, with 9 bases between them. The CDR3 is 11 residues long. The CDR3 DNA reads TGTGCCAGCACCCGGGGATCTGAAGCTTTCTTT. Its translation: CASTRGSEAFF.

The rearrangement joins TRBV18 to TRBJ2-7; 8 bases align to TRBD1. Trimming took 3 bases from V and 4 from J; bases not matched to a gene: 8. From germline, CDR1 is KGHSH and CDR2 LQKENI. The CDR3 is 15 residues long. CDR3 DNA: TGTGCCAGCTCACCCGGGGACAGGACCTCTTACGAGCAGTACGTC. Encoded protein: CASSPGDRTSYEQYV.

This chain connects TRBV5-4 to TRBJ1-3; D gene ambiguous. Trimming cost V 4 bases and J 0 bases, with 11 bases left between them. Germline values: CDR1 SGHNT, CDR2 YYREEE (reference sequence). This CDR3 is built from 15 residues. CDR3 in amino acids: CASSVTTFSGNTIYF. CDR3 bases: TGTGCCAGCAGCGTGACCACTTTCTCTGGAAACACCATATATTTT.

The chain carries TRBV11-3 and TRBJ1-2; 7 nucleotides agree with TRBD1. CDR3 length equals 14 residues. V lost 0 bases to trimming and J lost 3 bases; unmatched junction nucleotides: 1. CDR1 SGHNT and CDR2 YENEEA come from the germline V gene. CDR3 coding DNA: TGTGCCAGCAGCTTAGAAGACAGGGACTATGGCTACACCTTC. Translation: CASSLEDRDYGYTF.

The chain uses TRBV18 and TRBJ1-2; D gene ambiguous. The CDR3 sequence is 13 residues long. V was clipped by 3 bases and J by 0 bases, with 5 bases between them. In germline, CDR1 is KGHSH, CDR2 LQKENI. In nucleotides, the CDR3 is TGTGCCAGCTCACCCAGTTCTAACTATGGCTACACCTTC. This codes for CASSPSSNYGYTF.